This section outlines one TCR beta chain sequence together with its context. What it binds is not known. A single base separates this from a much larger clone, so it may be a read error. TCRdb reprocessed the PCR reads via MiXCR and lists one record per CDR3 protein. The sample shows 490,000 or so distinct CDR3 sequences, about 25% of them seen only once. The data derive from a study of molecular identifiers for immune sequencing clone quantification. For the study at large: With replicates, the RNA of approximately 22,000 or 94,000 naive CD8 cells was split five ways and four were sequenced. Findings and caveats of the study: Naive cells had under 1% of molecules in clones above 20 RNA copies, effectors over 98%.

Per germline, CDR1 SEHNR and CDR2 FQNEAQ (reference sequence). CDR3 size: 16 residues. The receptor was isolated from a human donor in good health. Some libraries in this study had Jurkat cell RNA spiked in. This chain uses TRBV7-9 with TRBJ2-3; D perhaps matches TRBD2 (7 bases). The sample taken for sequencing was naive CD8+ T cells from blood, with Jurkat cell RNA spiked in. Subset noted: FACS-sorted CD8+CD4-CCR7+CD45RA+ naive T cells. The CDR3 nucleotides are TGTGCCAGCAGGCCCCAGGTCGGGGGGCGGAAAGATACGCCGTATTTT. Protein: CASRPQVGGRKDTPYF.